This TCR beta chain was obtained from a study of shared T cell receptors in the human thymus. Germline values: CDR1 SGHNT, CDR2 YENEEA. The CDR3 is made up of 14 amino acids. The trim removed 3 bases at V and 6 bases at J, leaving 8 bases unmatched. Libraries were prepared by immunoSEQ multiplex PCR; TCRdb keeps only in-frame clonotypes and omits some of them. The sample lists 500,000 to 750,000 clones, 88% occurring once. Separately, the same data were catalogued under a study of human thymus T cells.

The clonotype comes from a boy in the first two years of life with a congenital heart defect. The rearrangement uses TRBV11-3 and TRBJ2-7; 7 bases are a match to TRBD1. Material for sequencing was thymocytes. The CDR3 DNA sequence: TGTGCCAGCAGCTTGGAGACAGGGTCGCTCGAGCAGTACTTC. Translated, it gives CASSLETGSLEQYF. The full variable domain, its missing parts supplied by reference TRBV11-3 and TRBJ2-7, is EAGVVQSPRYKIIEKKQPVAFWCNPISGHNTLYWYLQNLGQGPELLIRYENEEAVDDSQLPKDRFSAERLKGVDSTLKIQPAELGDSAVYLCASSLETGSLEQYFGPGTRLTVT.